A selection of T cell receptor beta chains follows, all from one sample in a study of TIL therapy for anti-PD-1-resistant metastatic lung cancer. Generated by immunoSEQ multiplex PCR, the TCRdb table keeps only in-frame clones and is missing some. The sample yields more than 20,000 clones, about 79% seen once. Here the sequenced sample was blood, taken at baseline. These receptors all come from a person between 25 and 80 years old with non-small cell lung cancer. The CDR3 runs from the conserved cysteine through the conserved F or W.

J gene | V gene | CDR3 protein
TRBJ2-7 | TRBV7-8 | CASSITGTDIYEQYF
TRBJ2-1 | TRBV5-4 | CASSFPGLAGVEQFF
TRBJ1-4 | TRBV7-2 | CASSQQSNEKLFF
TRBJ2-3 | TRBV6-4 | CASSVTSGDPDTQYF
TRBJ2-7 | TRBV7-2 | CASSLDSAYEQYF
TRBJ2-7 | TRBV7-2 | CASSWRTSGASSYEQYF
TRBJ2-6 | TRBV6-1 | CASSEYGANVLTF
TRBJ1-5 | TRBV2 | CASSELPNQPQHF
TRBJ1-5 | TRBV6-9 | CASSYGGADQPQHF
TRBJ1-4 | TRBV10-3 | CAISARANNEKLFF
TRBJ1-4 | TRBV2 | CASRDSGYGEKLFF
TRBJ2-1 | TRBV6-6 | CASSYWTGVGNEQFF
TRBJ1-6 | TRBV9 | CASSVEAGQDSPLHF
NA | TRBV19 | CASSTLQTYEQYF
TRBJ2-2 | TRBV29-1 | CSVGQTNTGELFF
TRBJ1-4 | TRBV4-2 | CASSPQGNEKLFF
TRBJ2-2 | TRBV11-3 | CASGLNTGELFF
TRBJ1-1 | TRBV9 | CASSALDRGGTEAFF
TRBJ2-2 | TRBV7-6 | CASSLSGSGGPNTGELFF
TRBJ2-5 | TRBV5-1 | CASSLFQGGEETQYF